Listed below are T cell receptor beta chains from one sample, sequenced in a study of CXCR3-negative and CXCR3-positive naive CD8 T cells. From the 5' RACE reads, TCRdb lists one entry per CDR3 protein and no DNA. The table counts tens of thousands of distinct CDR3 sequences; about 0.62% lies in the top ten. Sequenced input: naive CXCR3+ CD8+ T cells from blood. The receptors come from a human donor in good health. Some clones in this sample may be carry-over from other donors' samples. CDR3s include the opening cysteine and the closing phenylalanine or tryptophan.

j_call: TRBJ2-7; v_call: TRBV9; cdr3_aa: CASSVGPPSYEQYF
j_call: TRBJ2-2; v_call: TRBV28; cdr3_aa: CASSLGKLANTGELFF
j_call: TRBJ2-7; v_call: TRBV7-9; cdr3_aa: CASSLADFYEQYF
j_call: TRBJ2-2; v_call: TRBV7-9; cdr3_aa: CASSLARTDTNTGELFF
j_call: TRBJ1-4; v_call: TRBV3-1; cdr3_aa: CASSLDAVDEKLFF
j_call: TRBJ2-7; v_call: TRBV29-1; cdr3_aa: CSTDGGDSSSYEQYF
j_call: TRBJ1-6; v_call: TRBV28; cdr3_aa: CASMDLLTGKPPLHF
j_call: TRBJ2-1; v_call: TRBV28; cdr3_aa: CASSPGQGPNEQFF
j_call: TRBJ2-3; v_call: TRBV7-8; cdr3_aa: CASSLAPGGGTDTQYF
j_call: TRBJ2-7; v_call: TRBV2; cdr3_aa: CASSGSVRDYEQYF
j_call: TRBJ2-1; v_call: TRBV12-3/TRBV12-4; cdr3_aa: CASSRYSGGAYNEQFF
j_call: TRBJ2-3; v_call: TRBV5-4; cdr3_aa: CASSPPSGSADTQYF
j_call: TRBJ1-2; v_call: TRBV25-1; cdr3_aa: CASSEGEGYGYTF
j_call: TRBJ2-7; v_call: TRBV12-3/TRBV12-4; cdr3_aa: CASSFGGDFSYEQYF
j_call: TRBJ1-1; v_call: TRBV7-9; cdr3_aa: CASSLAQGNTEAFF
j_call: TRBJ2-1; v_call: TRBV3-1; cdr3_aa: CASSQLTGAHYNEQFF
j_call: TRBJ2-7; v_call: TRBV11-1; cdr3_aa: CASSLGSGRTYEQYF
j_call: TRBJ2-1; v_call: TRBV4-1; cdr3_aa: CASSQVSEQFF
j_call: TRBJ2-3; v_call: TRBV20-1; cdr3_aa: CSAREVSTDTQYF
j_call: TRBJ2-7; v_call: TRBV2; cdr3_aa: CASRPPTGQSSYEQYF
j_call: TRBJ2-2; v_call: TRBV5-1; cdr3_aa: CASSPTTGDPGAGELFF
j_call: TRBJ1-5; v_call: TRBV12-3/TRBV12-4; cdr3_aa: CASSQGIGNQPQHF
j_call: TRBJ1-5; v_call: TRBV2; cdr3_aa: CASSDRGPVQPQHF
j_call: TRBJ2-1; v_call: TRBV6-2/TRBV6-3; cdr3_aa: CASSYGGGQNEQFF
j_call: TRBJ2-2; v_call: TRBV20-1; cdr3_aa: CSASGSGTGILGELFF
j_call: TRBJ1-1; v_call: TRBV28; cdr3_aa: CASSLGPGYTEAFF
j_call: TRBJ2-1; v_call: TRBV4-1; cdr3_aa: CASSHLSVSSYNEQFF
j_call: TRBJ1-2; v_call: TRBV5-1; cdr3_aa: CANSLDSQPGYTF
j_call: TRBJ2-1; v_call: TRBV24-1; cdr3_aa: CATSGTTGTKYNEQFF
j_call: TRBJ2-7; v_call: TRBV28; cdr3_aa: CASSPWGTEPTYEQYF
j_call: TRBJ1-2; v_call: TRBV4-1; cdr3_aa: CASSHGDIAYGYTF
j_call: TRBJ2-7; v_call: TRBV29-1; cdr3_aa: CSVRGTGRYEQYF
j_call: TRBJ2-2; v_call: TRBV7-8; cdr3_aa: CASSLPRTGPNTGELFF
j_call: TRBJ1-5; v_call: TRBV28; cdr3_aa: CASSFGENQPQHF
j_call: TRBJ2-7; v_call: TRBV6-2/TRBV6-3; cdr3_aa: CASSDRPGTGVYEQYF
j_call: TRBJ2-1; v_call: TRBV14; cdr3_aa: CASSLSTASSYNEQFF
j_call: TRBJ2-1; v_call: TRBV29-1; cdr3_aa: CSVEDGLADYNEQFF
j_call: TRBJ2-4; v_call: TRBV6-5; cdr3_aa: CASSFMPPNKNIQYF
j_call: TRBJ2-5; v_call: TRBV11-2; cdr3_aa: CASSRLNGETQYF
j_call: TRBJ2-2; v_call: TRBV28; cdr3_aa: CASSLNPGIAGELFF
j_call: TRBJ2-1; v_call: TRBV12-3/TRBV12-4; cdr3_aa: CASSQGAGEQFF
j_call: TRBJ2-7; v_call: TRBV29-1; cdr3_aa: CSVGTGDMYEQYF
j_call: TRBJ2-7; v_call: TRBV5-1; cdr3_aa: CASSLRTTISYEQYF
j_call: TRBJ2-1; v_call: TRBV2; cdr3_aa: CASPGLALDEQFF
j_call: TRBJ2-6; v_call: TRBV12-3/TRBV12-4; cdr3_aa: CASRYRAGANVLTF
j_call: TRBJ2-7; v_call: TRBV28; cdr3_aa: CASSLNSAYEQYF
j_call: TRBJ2-2; v_call: TRBV15; cdr3_aa: CATSRAVTPTGELFF
j_call: TRBJ1-1; v_call: TRBV7-9; cdr3_aa: CASRTPRGGRRTEAFF
j_call: TRBJ1-1; v_call: TRBV4-3; cdr3_aa: CASSQDRARVDTEAFF
j_call: TRBJ2-3; v_call: TRBV7-9; cdr3_aa: CASSSPTRSSSTDTQYF
j_call: TRBJ1-1; v_call: TRBV7-9; cdr3_aa: CASSLSYGYAEAFF
j_call: TRBJ1-2; v_call: TRBV13; cdr3_aa: CASSVGQGAGYTF
j_call: TRBJ2-7; v_call: TRBV4-1; cdr3_aa: CASSRTDHEQYF
j_call: TRBJ2-1; v_call: TRBV28; cdr3_aa: CASSIQDLKDNEQFF
j_call: TRBJ2-7; v_call: TRBV29-1; cdr3_aa: CSVEEGGMASYEQYF
j_call: TRBJ2-7; v_call: TRBV6-5; cdr3_aa: CASSPGTATYEQYF
j_call: TRBJ2-1; v_call: TRBV4-2; cdr3_aa: CASNWGAGGNEQFF
j_call: TRBJ2-1; v_call: TRBV28; cdr3_aa: CASKAGPSSYNEQFF
j_call: TRBJ2-7; v_call: TRBV28; cdr3_aa: CASSFGTVYYEQYF
j_call: TRBJ2-1; v_call: TRBV5-1; cdr3_aa: CASSQSGGAYNEQFF